Sequencing of this T cell receptor beta chain was carried out in a study of neurological immune-mediated disorders. MiXCR was run by TCRdb on the 5' RACE reads, yielding one entry per CDR3 protein. This table has more than 13,000 distinct CDR3 sequences, about 10% appearing once. This CDR3 contains 12 residues. The J segment lost 14 bases and the V segment lost 4 bases, leaving 7 bases of the junction unmatched. Germline V gene data show CDR1 as SGHDT and CDR2 as YYEEEE. In its sample, this clonotype was seen many times. The clonotype comes from a woman aged 40 to 50 in good health. Sequenced: PBMCs. The chain links TRBV5-6 to TRBJ2-1; 9 bases agree with TRBD1. CDR3 sequence: CASSPSRTGEFF. The DNA of the CDR3 is TGTGCCAGCAGCCCTAGCAGGACAGGGGAGTTCTTC.